This record covers a single TCR beta chain. The antigen remains unidentified. Distinct nucleotide sequences in the sample also encode this CDR3. The ends were cut back, 0 bases at V and 5 bases at J, with 6 bases in the middle. Germline CDR1 and CDR2: SGHRS and YFSETQ. This CDR3 has 14 amino acids. This record comes from a study of beta chain features in type 1 diabetes. Study-wide points: TCRB CDR3 length was moderately but significantly reduced in all four CD4+ subsets of Type 1 diabetes patients.

Expressed TCRB transcripts were sequenced, since all the RNA that had been isolated was reverse transcribed. The data were produced by immunoSEQ multiplex PCR, yet TCRdb's version contains in-frame clones alone and is incomplete. This table holds 250,000 or so clones, around 14% found once. The sequenced sample consisted of naive CD4+ T cells from blood. This sequence was found in a young man with type 1 diabetes. The chain is built from TRBV5-1 and TRBJ1-6, with D tentatively TRBD1 (6 bases). The CDR3 protein is CASSLGQDNSPLHF. CDR3 nucleotides: TGCGCCAGCAGCTTGGGACAGGATAATTCACCCCTCCACTTT.